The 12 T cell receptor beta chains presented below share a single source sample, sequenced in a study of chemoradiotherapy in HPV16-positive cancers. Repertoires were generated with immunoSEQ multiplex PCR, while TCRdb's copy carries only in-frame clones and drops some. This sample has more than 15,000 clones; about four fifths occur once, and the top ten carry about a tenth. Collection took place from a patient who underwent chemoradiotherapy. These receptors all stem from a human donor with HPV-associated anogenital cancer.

CDR3 sequence: CASSRTLSNTEAFF. The DNA for the CDR3 is TGCGCCAGCAGCCGGACTCTCTCGAACACTGAAGCTTTCTTT. This rearrangement joins TRBV4-3 to TRBJ1-1; D gene ambiguous. The CDR3 sequence is 14 residues long. Germline V lookup: CDR1 LGHNA, CDR2 YSLEER. The V end was cut by 4 bases, the J end by 1 base, with 10 bases between.

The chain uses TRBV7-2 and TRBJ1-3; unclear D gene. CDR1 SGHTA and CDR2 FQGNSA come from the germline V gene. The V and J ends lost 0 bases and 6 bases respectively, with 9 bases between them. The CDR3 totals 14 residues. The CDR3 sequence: CASSLALAENTIYF. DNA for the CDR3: TGTGCCAGCAGCTTAGCGCTGGCGGAAAACACCATATATTTT.

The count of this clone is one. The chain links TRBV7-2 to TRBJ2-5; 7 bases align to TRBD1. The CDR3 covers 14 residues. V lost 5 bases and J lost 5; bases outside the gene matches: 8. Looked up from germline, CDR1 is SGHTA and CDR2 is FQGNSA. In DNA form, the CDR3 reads TGTGCCAGCAGCCAGACAGGGTATAGGGAGACCCAGTACTTC. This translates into CASSQTGYRETQYF.

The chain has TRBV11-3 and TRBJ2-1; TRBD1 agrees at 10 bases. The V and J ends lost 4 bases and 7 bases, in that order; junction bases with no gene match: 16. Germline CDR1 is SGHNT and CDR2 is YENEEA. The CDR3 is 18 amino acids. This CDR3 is CASSSQSSGTGVENEQFF. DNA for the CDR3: TGTGCCAGCAGCTCCCAATCCTCCGGGACAGGGGTTGAGAATGAGCAGTTCTTC.

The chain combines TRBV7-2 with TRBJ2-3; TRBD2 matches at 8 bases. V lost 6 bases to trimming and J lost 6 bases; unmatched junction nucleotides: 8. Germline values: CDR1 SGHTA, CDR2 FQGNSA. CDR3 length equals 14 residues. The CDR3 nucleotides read TGTGCCAGCAGGTCCCGGGGGGGCAGTGATACGCAGTATTTT. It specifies CASRSRGGSDTQYF.

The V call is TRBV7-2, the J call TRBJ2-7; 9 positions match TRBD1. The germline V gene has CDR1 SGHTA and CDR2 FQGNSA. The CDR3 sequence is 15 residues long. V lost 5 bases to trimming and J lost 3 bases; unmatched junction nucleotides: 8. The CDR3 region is CASSLSLGQGYEQYF. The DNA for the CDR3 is TGTGCCAGCAGCCTAAGTCTGGGACAGGGCTACGAGCAGTACTTC.

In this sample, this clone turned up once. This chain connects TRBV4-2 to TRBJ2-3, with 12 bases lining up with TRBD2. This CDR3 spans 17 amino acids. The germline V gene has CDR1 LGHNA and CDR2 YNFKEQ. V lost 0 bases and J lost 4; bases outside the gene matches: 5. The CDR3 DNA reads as TGTGCCAGCAGCCAAGATAAAGGGACTAGCGGGTCAGATACGCAGTATTTT. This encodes CASSQDKGTSGSDTQYF.

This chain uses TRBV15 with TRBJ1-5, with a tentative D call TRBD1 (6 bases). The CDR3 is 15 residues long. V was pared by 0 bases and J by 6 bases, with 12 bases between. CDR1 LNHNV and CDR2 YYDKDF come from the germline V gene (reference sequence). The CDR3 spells CATSRDLGRGQPQHF. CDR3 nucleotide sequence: TGTGCCACCAGCAGAGATCTTGGCAGGGGTCAGCCCCAGCATTTT.

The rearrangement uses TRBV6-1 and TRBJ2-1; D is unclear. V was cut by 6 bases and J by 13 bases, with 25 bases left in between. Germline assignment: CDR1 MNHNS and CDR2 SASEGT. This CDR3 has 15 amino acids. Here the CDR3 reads CASRDGFYSGKSQFF. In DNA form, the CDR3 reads TGTGCCAGCAGGGACGGCTTCTATAGTGGAAAATCACAGTTCTTC.

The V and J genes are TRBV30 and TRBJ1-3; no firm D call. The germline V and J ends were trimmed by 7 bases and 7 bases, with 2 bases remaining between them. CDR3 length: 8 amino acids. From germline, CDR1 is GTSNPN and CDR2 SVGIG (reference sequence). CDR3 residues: CALNTIYF. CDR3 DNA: TGTGCCTTGAACACCATATATTTT.

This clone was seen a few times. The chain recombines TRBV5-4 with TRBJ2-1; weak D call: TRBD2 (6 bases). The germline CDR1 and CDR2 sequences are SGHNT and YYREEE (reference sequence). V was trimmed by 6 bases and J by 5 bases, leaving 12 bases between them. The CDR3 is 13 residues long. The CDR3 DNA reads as TGTGCCAGCACGTTGGGACTCCACAATGAGCAGTTCTTC. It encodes CASTLGLHNEQFF.

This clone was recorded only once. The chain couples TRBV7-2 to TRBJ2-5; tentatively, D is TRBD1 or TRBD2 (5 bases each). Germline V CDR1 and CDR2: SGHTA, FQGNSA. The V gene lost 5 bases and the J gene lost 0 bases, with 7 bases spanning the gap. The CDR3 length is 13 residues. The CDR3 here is CASSRGHQETQYF. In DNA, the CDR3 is TGTGCCAGCAGCCGGGGACACCAAGAGACCCAGTACTTC.